This T cell receptor (beta chain) was retrieved from a study of blood T cell repertoires in COVID-19. Study in general: Sites in the United States, Italy and Spain provided acute and convalescent COVID-19 samples. Sample material is recorded as cDNA or gDNA derived from T cells, B-cell-depleted T cells, or PBMCs.

V gave up 0 bases and J gave up 8 bases, with 12 bases separating them. Germline assignment: CDR1 SGHRS and CDR2 YFSETQ. The CDR3 covers 15 residues. Per the original methods: Amplification of reference gene primers provided the estimated nucleated cell counts. Using immunoSEQ multiplex PCR, the repertoire was profiled, and TCRdb retains in-frame clones only, with some absent. The DNA gave D and trimming, while V, J and clone size come from that table. The table records a few hundred thousand clones, approximately 85% of them present only once. This TCR was recovered from a man older than 75 with acute or convalescent COVID-19. The chain has TRBV5-1 and TRBJ1-6; D perhaps matches TRBD1 (6 bases). The sample comprised peripheral blood. This CDR3 is CASSLGTGWDSPLHF. CDR3 DNA: TGCGCCAGCAGCTTGGGAACAGGGTGGGATTCACCCCTCCACTTT.